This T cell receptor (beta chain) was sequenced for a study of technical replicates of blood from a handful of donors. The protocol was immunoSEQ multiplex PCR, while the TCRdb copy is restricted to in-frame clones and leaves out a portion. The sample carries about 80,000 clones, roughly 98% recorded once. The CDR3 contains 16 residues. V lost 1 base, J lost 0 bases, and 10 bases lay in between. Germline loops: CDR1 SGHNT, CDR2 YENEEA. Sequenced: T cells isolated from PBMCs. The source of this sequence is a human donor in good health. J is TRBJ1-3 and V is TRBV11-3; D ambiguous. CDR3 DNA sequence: TGTGCCAGCAGCTTAGGAGGCCGGAGCTCTGGAAACACCATATATTTT. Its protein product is CASSLGGRSSGNTIYF. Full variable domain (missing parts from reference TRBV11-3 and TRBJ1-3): EAGVVQSPRYKIIEKKQPVAFWCNPISGHNTLYWYLQNLGQGPELLIRYENEEAVDDSQLPKDRFSAERLKGVDSTLKIQPAELGDSAVYLCASSLGGRSSGNTIYFGEGSWLTVV.